Below are 7 T cell receptor beta chains sequenced from a single sample in a study of T cells in localized non-small cell lung cancer. Sequenced by immunoSEQ multiplex PCR; TCRdb stores in-frame clones only, minus some. The sample has under 75,000 clones, 70% to 90% seen once. Sequencing was performed on peripheral blood, taken before any cancer treatment. The receptor source for this set is a male donor at least 60 years old with stage III squamous cell lung carcinoma.

The chain has TRBV6-5 and TRBJ1-1; perhaps TRBD1 as D (5 bases). Germline CDR1 reads MNHEY; CDR2 reads SVGAGI. This CDR3 is built from 12 residues. The ends were cut back, 2 bases at V and 10 bases at J, with 11 bases in the middle. The CDR3, as DNA: TGTGCCAGCAGTTACGTGGGAGGGGTAGCTTTCTTT. Protein sequence: CASSYVGGVAFF.

J is TRBJ1-5 and V is TRBV7-2, with D tentatively TRBD1 (6 bases). V lost 2 bases and J lost 4, with 15 bases in between. This CDR3 has 16 amino acids. Germline CDR1 reads SGHTA; CDR2 reads FQGNSA. CDR3 bases: TGTGCCAGCAGCTTACTGGGCAGGGGTGGAAATCAGCCCCAGCATTTT. Its protein is CASSLLGRGGNQPQHF.

This chain joins TRBV7-2 and TRBJ1-3; the match to TRBD1 covers 7 bases. With V trimmed by 2 bases and J by 2 bases, 15 bases remained unmatched. The CDR3 has 19 residues. The germline gives CDR1 SGHTA, CDR2 FQGNSA. The CDR3 coding sequence is TGTGCCAGCAGCTTACTCCTCTCCGGGGGACAGATAACTGGAAACACCATATATTTT. This gives the protein CASSLLLSGGQITGNTIYF.

This clone appeared a few times. This chain uses TRBV5-1 with TRBJ2-7; 8 positions agree with TRBD1. V lost 1 base to trimming and J lost 9 bases; unmatched junction nucleotides: 9. CDR1 and CDR2 from the germline V gene are SGHRS and YFSETQ. The CDR3 extends over 14 amino acids. CDR3 sequence reads: CASSLLGQGGGQYF. CDR3 in DNA: TGCGCCAGCAGCTTGCTTGGACAGGGTGGAGGGCAGTACTTC.

The chain carries TRBV5-6 and TRBJ2-2; D perhaps matches TRBD1 (6 bases). The CDR3 covers 16 residues. CDR1 SGHDT and CDR2 YYEEEE come from the germline V gene. Trimming took off 1 base at V and 1 base at J, with 11 bases between the two ends. The CDR3 DNA reads as TGTGCCAGCAGCTTGCTAGGACAGCAGAACACCGGGGAGCTGTTTTTT. This translates into CASSLLGQQNTGELFF. The full variable domain, its missing parts supplied by reference TRBV5-6 and TRBJ2-2, is DAGVTQSPTHLIKTRGQQVTLRCSPKSGHDTVSWYQQALGQGPQFIFQYYEEEERQRGNFPDRFSGHQFPNYSSELNVNALLLGDSALYLCASSLLGQQNTGELFFGEGSRLTVL.

The chain links TRBV5-6 to TRBJ1-4; D remains unclear. The germline V gene has CDR1 SGHDT and CDR2 YYEEEE. The length of the CDR3 is 16 residues. V gave up 0 bases and J gave up 3 bases, with 12 bases separating them. CDR3 sequence: CASSLVGAGPNEKLFF. As DNA, the CDR3 is TGTGCCAGCAGCTTGGTTGGCGCCGGACCTAATGAAAAACTGTTTTTT.

The chain uses TRBV28 and TRBJ1-1; 9 nucleotides match TRBD1. Germline V gives CDR1 MDHEN, CDR2 SYDVKM. With 6 bases clipped from V and 4 bases from J, the junction kept 6 bases outside the gene matches. CDR3 length: 14 residues. CDR3: CASREQGATTEAFF. The CDR3 region has the DNA TGTGCCAGCAGAGAACAGGGGGCGACCACTGAAGCTTTCTTT.